Listed below are T cell receptor beta chains from one sample, sequenced in a study of identical twins. Each CDR3 protein is one row after TCRdb ran MiXCR on the 5' RACE reads. The table includes about 530,000 distinct CDR3 sequences, approximately 20% detected once. The same sample was also used in a study of yellow fever vaccine responses in identical twins.

The sequencing input was CD4+ T cells sorted from blood. The receptors come from a woman between 18 and 29 years old in good health. Both conserved end residues are trimmed from each CDR3. D genes are given only for firm matches.

d_gene,v_gene,len,j_gene,CDR3aa
NA,TRBV11-2,15,TRBJ2-2,ASSSRDFRYNTGELF
TRBD2,TRBV20-1,12,TRBJ2-1,SAKPGLPIQEQF
TRBD2,TRBV5-1,13,TRBJ2-1,ASSFSSGANNEQF
TRBD2,TRBV5-1,14,TRBJ2-3,ASSLRSSGRVDTQY
NA,TRBV3-1,12,TRBJ2-7,ASTNQGLPYEQY
NA,TRBV5-6,14,TRBJ2-1,ASSLERMVLYNEQF
NA,TRBV5-1,11,TRBJ1-5,ASSLGPNQPQH
NA,TRBV24-1,11,TRBJ2-1,ATSDAAYNEQF
NA,TRBV18,12,TRBJ2-1,ASIPFSQYNEQF
TRBD1,TRBV24-1,14,TRBJ1-2,ATSDTRGTANYGYT
NA,TRBV9,15,TRBJ2-2,ASSVLGSSGASGELF
TRBD2,TRBV29-1,10,TRBJ2-3,SVEAGGGTQY
TRBD1,TRBV3-1,12,TRBJ2-7,ASSQGTGGNEQY
NA,TRBV7-9,15,TRBJ1-3,ASSTQSTALSGNTIY
TRBD1,TRBV18,13,TRBJ2-3,ASSPPTLQGETQY
TRBD1,TRBV18,13,TRBJ2-4,ASSPFGQGENIQY
TRBD1,TRBV3-1,12,TRBJ1-5,ASSLTGDGQPQH
NA,TRBV12-3/TRBV12-4,12,TRBJ2-1,ASSPGTLFNEQF
TRBD1,TRBV20-1,15,TRBJ2-3,SARTGQLIASTDTQY
TRBD1,TRBV6-1,12,TRBJ1-1,ASTPRGKNTEAF
TRBD1,TRBV20-1,11,TRBJ2-7,SATGTDAYEQY
TRBD1,TRBV28,13,TRBJ1-4,ASRSHGQGAEKLF
TRBD2,TRBV14,15,TRBJ2-1,ASSRTSGKSSYNEQF
NA,TRBV12-3/TRBV12-4,10,TRBJ2-1,ASSSGFNEQF
NA,TRBV12-3/TRBV12-4,13,TRBJ1-2,ASSSPRRGGVGYT
NA,TRBV12-3/TRBV12-4,10,TRBJ1-1,ASSLGTPEAF
NA,TRBV11-2,12,TRBJ2-3,ASSLRGGRDTQY
NA,TRBV7-6,13,TRBJ2-7,ASSLGPADSYEQY
NA,TRBV12-3/TRBV12-4,9,TRBJ2-7,ASSFGGEQY
TRBD1,TRBV14,14,TRBJ2-1,ASSQERDRLFDEQF
NA,TRBV20-1,10,TRBJ2-1,SARPRGNEQF
NA,TRBV6-5,14,TRBJ2-4,ASSYSVDGAKNIQY
TRBD2,TRBV20-1,13,TRBJ2-1,SAATSGASYNEQF
TRBD1,TRBV5-1,10,TRBJ1-2,ASSSGTDDYT
NA,TRBV20-1,14,TRBJ2-1,SASRTGRGFYNEQF
TRBD2,TRBV11-2,18,TRBJ2-1,ASSFGTSGSPSVSYNEQF
TRBD1,TRBV20-1,11,TRBJ1-6,SANRGYNSPLH
NA,TRBV2,13,TRBJ2-5,ASSDKGGGSETQY
TRBD1,TRBV24-1,14,TRBJ2-1,ATSDAGTGLYNEQF
TRBD2,TRBV24-1,14,TRBJ2-1,ATSDIAGGPVNEQF
NA,TRBV3-1,16,TRBJ2-6,ASSQATILAGGANVLT
NA,TRBV7-8,12,TRBJ1-2,ASSPMGVGYGYT
NA,TRBV20-1,12,TRBJ2-1,SARAGGESNEQF
NA,TRBV3-1,13,TRBJ2-5,ASSFTGGERETQY
TRBD2,TRBV20-1,12,TRBJ2-1,SASTAGPGGEQF